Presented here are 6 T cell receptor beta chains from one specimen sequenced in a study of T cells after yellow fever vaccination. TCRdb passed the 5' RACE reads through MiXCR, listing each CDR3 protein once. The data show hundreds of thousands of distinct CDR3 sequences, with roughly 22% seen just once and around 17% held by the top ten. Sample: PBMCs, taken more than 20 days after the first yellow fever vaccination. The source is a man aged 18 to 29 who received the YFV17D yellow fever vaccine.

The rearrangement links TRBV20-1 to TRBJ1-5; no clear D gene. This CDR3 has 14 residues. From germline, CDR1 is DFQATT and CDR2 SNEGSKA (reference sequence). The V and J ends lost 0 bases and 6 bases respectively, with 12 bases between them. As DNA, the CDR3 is TGCAGTGCTAGAGATGTCGTAGGGAGTCAGCCCCAGCATTTT. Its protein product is CSARDVVGSQPQHF.

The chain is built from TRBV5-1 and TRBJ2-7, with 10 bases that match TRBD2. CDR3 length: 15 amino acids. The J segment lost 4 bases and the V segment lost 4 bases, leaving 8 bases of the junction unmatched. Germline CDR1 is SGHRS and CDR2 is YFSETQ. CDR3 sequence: CASSLQSGGVYEQYF. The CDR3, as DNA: TGCGCCAGCAGCCTCCAAAGCGGGGGGGTTTACGAGCAGTACTTC.

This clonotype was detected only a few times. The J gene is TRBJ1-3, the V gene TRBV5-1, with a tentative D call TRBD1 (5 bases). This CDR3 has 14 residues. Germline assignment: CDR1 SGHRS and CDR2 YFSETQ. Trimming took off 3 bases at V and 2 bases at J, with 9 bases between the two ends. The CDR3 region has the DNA TGCGCCAGCAGCTGGGACGGAGCTGGAAACACCATATATTTT. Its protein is CASSWDGAGNTIYF.

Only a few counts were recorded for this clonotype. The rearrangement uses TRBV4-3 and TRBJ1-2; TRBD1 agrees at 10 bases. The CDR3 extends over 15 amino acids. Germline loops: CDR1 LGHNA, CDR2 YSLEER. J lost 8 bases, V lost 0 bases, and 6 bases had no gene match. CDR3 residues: CASSQDPGQGRGYTF. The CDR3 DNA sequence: TGCGCCAGCAGCCAAGATCCGGGACAGGGGCGAGGCTACACCTTC.

CDR3 nucleotides: TGTGCCATCAGTGAGCCCCGGTCCAGGGCCGGGGAGCTGTTTTTT. It yields the protein CAISEPRSRAGELFF. This chain uses TRBV10-3 with TRBJ2-2; D perhaps matches TRBD1 (5 bases). Germline CDR1 ENHRY, CDR2 SYGVKD. V lost 2 bases to trimming and J lost 6 bases, with 13 bases between them. The CDR3 has 15 amino acids.

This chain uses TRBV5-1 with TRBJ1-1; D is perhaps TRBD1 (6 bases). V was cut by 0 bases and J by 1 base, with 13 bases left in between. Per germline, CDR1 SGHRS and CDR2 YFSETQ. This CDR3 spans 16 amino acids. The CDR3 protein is CASSLGTDKTNTEAFF. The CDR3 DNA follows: TGCGCCAGCAGCTTGGGGACAGATAAAACGAACACTGAAGCTTTCTTT.